The rows below give T cell receptor beta chains drawn from one sample of a study of T cells in Graves' hyperthyroidism and ophthalmopathy. TCRdb passed the multiplex PCR reads through MiXCR, listing each CDR3 protein once. The sample has approximately 720,000 distinct CDR3 sequences; roughly 20% are singletons. Input material: blood. These receptors all come from a woman in her 50s with Graves' hyperthyroidism that later progressed to Graves' ophthalmopathy. CDR3s include the opening cysteine and the closing phenylalanine or tryptophan. A D gene is named only where the DNA matches it firmly. The size entry is marked missing in some rows and otherwise reads once, few, many or a size class.

>TRBJ1-1|TRBV6-1|-|-
CASSEVPGQNTEAFF
TGTGCCAGCAGTGAAGTCCCAGGTCAGAACACTGAAGCTTTCTTT
>TRBJ1-1|TRBV2|-|TRBD1
CASIDRGIEAFF
TGTGCCAGCATAGACAGGGGGATTGAAGCTTTCTTT
>TRBJ1-1|TRBV15|-|-
CATRLGVNTEAFF
TGTGCCACCAGGCTAGGGGTGAACACTGAAGCTTTCTTT
>TRBJ2-2|TRBV6-1|few|-
CASSLQPGLNTGELFF
TGTGCCAGCTCCCTCCAGCCGGGATTAAACACCGGGGAGCTGTTTTTT
>TRBJ2-3|TRBV29-1|-|-
CSVVVGGGTDTQYF
TGCAGCGTTGTTGTGGGGGGAGGAACAGATACGCAGTATTTT
>TRBJ2-2|TRBV7-9|many|-
CASSLNDGLVRERTGELFF
TGTGCCAGCAGCTTAAACGATGGCCTTGTCAGGGAACGCACCGGGGAGCTGTTTTTT
>TRBJ1-5|TRBV11-2|many|-
CASSLRREHQPQHF
TGTGCCAGCAGCCTACGAAGGGAACATCAGCCCCAGCATTTT
>TRBJ2-1|TRBV13|once|TRBD1
CASSSATGVDEQFF
TGTGCCAGCAGCTCAGCGACAGGGGTGGATGAGCAGTTCTTC
>TRBJ1-3|TRBV30|-|-
CAWSSTANSGNTIYF
TGTGCCTGGAGTTCTACAGCGAACTCTGGAAACACCATATATTTT
>TRBJ1-1|TRBV6-1|many|TRBD1
CASTLSRGGGTEAFF
TGTGCCAGCACCCTAAGCAGGGGGGGAGGCACTGAAGCTTTCTTT
>TRBJ2-3|TRBV6-1|many|-
CASIGVRGTDTQYF
TGTGCCAGCATTGGGGTACGGGGCACAGATACGCAGTATTTT
>TRBJ1-6|TRBV18|-|-
CASSPQASYNSPLHF
TGTGCCAGCTCACCACAAGCCTCCTATAATTCACCCCTCCACTTT
>TRBJ1-3|TRBV6-1|few|-
CASSGVVSGNTIYF
TGTGCCAGCAGTGGGGTGGTTTCTGGAAACACCATATATTTT
>TRBJ2-1|TRBV6-1|-|-
CASRSRGPTYNEQFF
TGTGCCAGCAGATCGCGCGGGCCAACCTACAATGAGCAGTTCTTC
>TRBJ2-1|TRBV11-2|few|-
CASSSYRDRSYNEQFF
TGTGCCAGCAGCTCGTACAGGGATCGCTCCTACAATGAGCAGTTCTTC
>TRBJ2-1|TRBV2|-|TRBD2
CASYGTSLYGEQFF
TGTGCCAGCTATGGGACTAGCCTTTATGGTGAGCAGTTCTTC